Below, 13 T cell receptor beta chains from the same sample are listed, as sequenced in a study of blood T cell repertoires in COVID-19. The assay was immunoSEQ multiplex PCR, and TCRdb's table has in-frame clones only and misses some. The sample carries over 200,000 clones, 83% recorded once. The sample was peripheral blood. The receptors derive from a woman aged 30 to 39 with COVID-19, enrolled during active disease.

The CDR3 DNA is TGTGCCAGCAGCCAAGGCACTAGCGGGGGGAACCAGTTCTTC. It encodes CASSQGTSGGNQFF. J is TRBJ2-1 and V is TRBV3-1 (or the pseudogene TRBV3-2); 12 bases align to TRBD2. This CDR3 spans 14 amino acids. Germline V gene sequence: CDR1 LGHDT, CDR2 YNNKEL (reference sequence). V dropped 1 base and J dropped 13; count of bases not matched to a gene: 5.

The CDR3 region is CASSLPGQLNTEAFF. In nucleotides, the CDR3 is TGTGCCAGCAGCCTCCCGGGACAGTTGAACACTGAAGCTTTCTTT. The genes are TRBV5-4 and TRBJ1-1; TRBD1 matches at 7 bases. Germline V gives CDR1 SGHNT, CDR2 YYREEE (reference sequence). This CDR3 has 15 residues. V trimming: 4 bases; J trimming: 0 bases; junction bases outside the gene matches: 6.

The V gene is TRBV7-2, the J gene TRBJ1-3, with a possible D match to TRBD1 (5 bases). The CDR3 has 16 residues. Trimming took 3 bases from V and 4 from J, leaving 16 bases between them. The germline V gene has CDR1 SGHTA and CDR2 FQGNSA. In DNA form, the CDR3 reads TGTGCCAGCAGCTTGGGGCCCCCTAATACAGGAAACACCATATATTTT. As protein: CASSLGPPNTGNTIYF.

This clone was detected only once. The chain is built from TRBV18 and TRBJ2-1; perhaps TRBD1 as D (6 bases). The V and J ends lost 3 bases and 0 bases respectively, with 9 bases between them. Germline V CDR1 and CDR2: KGHSH, LQKENI. This CDR3 spans 15 amino acids. CDR3 in DNA: TGTGCCAGCTCACCGGACAGTGGCTCCTACAATGAGCAGTTCTTC. Translated, it gives CASSPDSGSYNEQFF.

The chain uses TRBV9 and TRBJ1-2, with a tentative D call TRBD1 (5 bases). The germline V and J ends were trimmed by 0 bases and 0 bases, with 9 bases remaining between them. The CDR3 is made up of 15 amino acids. Germline CDR1 and CDR2: SGDLS and YYNGEE. CDR3 nucleotides: TGTGCCAGCAGCGTAGCGGGGGTAACTAACTATGGCTACACCTTC. Its translation: CASSVAGVTNYGYTF.

The chain combines TRBV24-1 with TRBJ2-1, with 7 positions matching TRBD2. This CDR3 contains 17 residues. Germline CDR1 and CDR2: KGHDR and SFDVKD. Trimming removed 2 bases from V and 6 bases from J; junction bases left unmatched: 12. CDR3 residues: CATSDYSGGGIRNEQFF. In nucleotides, the CDR3 is TGTGCCACCAGTGATTATTCAGGCGGGGGTATCCGCAATGAGCAGTTCTTC.

V and J are TRBV5-4 and TRBJ1-2; D is uncertain. V was pared by 0 bases and J by 7 bases, with 10 bases between. Germline V gene data show CDR1 as SGHNT and CDR2 as YYREEE (reference sequence). This CDR3 comprises 13 residues. CDR3 sequence (DNA): TGTGCCAGCAGCTTGGAGCCCAGCGGTGGCTACACCTTC. Amino acids: CASSLEPSGGYTF.

The V gene is TRBV6-5, the J gene TRBJ1-6; unclear D gene. CDR1 is MNHEY and CDR2 is SVGAGI in the germline V gene. This CDR3 region has 14 residues. V was shortened by 6 bases and J by 6 bases, with 12 bases between the two germline ends. CDR3 in amino acids: CASSSARVNSPLHF. The DNA of the CDR3 is TGTGCCAGCAGCTCGGCTCGGGTTAATTCACCCCTCCACTTT.

The CDR3 nucleotides read TGTGCCAGCAGTCCCCACCGAGGGGGTGTCACCGGGGAGCTGTTTTTT. Translating gives CASSPHRGGVTGELFF. The V gene is TRBV6-2 or TRBV6-3, the J gene TRBJ2-2, with D tentatively TRBD1 (6 bases). The CDR3 extends over 16 amino acids. CDR1 MNHEY and CDR2 SVGEGT come from the germline V gene. Trimming stripped 5 bases from V and 4 bases from J, with 17 bases between.

The chain combines TRBV2 with TRBJ2-5, with 10 bases aligning to TRBD1. Germline V gene data show CDR1 as SNHLY and CDR2 as FYNNEI. The CDR3 has 13 residues. V was clipped by 8 bases and J by 9 bases; unmatched bases: 9. The CDR3 DNA follows: TGTGCCAGCCAGACAGGGGGCACCTCGGCCCAGTACTTC. It encodes CASQTGGTSAQYF.

The chain uses TRBV6-2 or TRBV6-3 and TRBJ1-2, with TRBD1 as a possible D gene (5 bases). Trimming took off 2 bases at V and 3 bases at J, with 16 bases between the two ends. This CDR3 has 16 residues. Germline V gene sequence: CDR1 MNHEY, CDR2 SVGEGT. The CDR3 loop reads CASSYPNGGTDYGYTF. The CDR3 bases are TGTGCCAGCAGTTACCCTAACGGGGGAACGGACTATGGCTACACCTTC.

The chain employs TRBV7-3 and TRBJ1-1, with 8 nucleotides matching TRBD1. The germline gives CDR1 SGHTA, CDR2 FQGTGA. This CDR3 comprises 12 residues. The J segment lost 11 bases and the V segment lost 4 bases, leaving 6 bases of the junction unmatched. The CDR3 bases are TGTGCCAGCAGCTCGACAGGGGATGTGGCTTTCTTT. Its translation is CASSSTGDVAFF.

The V gene is TRBV6-5, the J gene TRBJ1-5; D gene ambiguous. Germline V lookup: CDR1 MNHEY, CDR2 SVGAGI. The CDR3 covers 13 residues. The germline V and J ends were trimmed by 6 bases and 5 bases, with 11 bases remaining between them. The CDR3 nucleotides read TGTGCCAGCAGGAGGACTGAGGATCAGCCCCAGCATTTT. Protein: CASRRTEDQPQHF.